This is a list of T cell receptor beta chains from one sample in a study of T cells in Graves' hyperthyroidism and ophthalmopathy. TCRdb re-derived calls from the multiplex PCR reads in MiXCR, one entry per CDR3 protein. The table shows under 350,000 distinct CDR3 sequences, with about an eighth occurring only once. Sequenced sample: blood. These receptors were collected from a woman between 40 and 55 years old with Graves' ophthalmopathy. Both conserved end residues are part of each CDR3. The order of the fields is D gene, V gene, clone size, J gene, CDR3 DNA, CDR3 protein. D genes are given only for firm matches. Expanded clones are given a class, and other clones once, few, many or no size at all.

>-|TRBV7-9|few|TRBJ2-7
TGTGCCAGCAGTTGGGTTTCAGCGGAGAAACTATCCTACGAGCAGTACTTC
CASSWVSAEKLSYEQYF
>TRBD1|TRBV27|many|TRBJ2-7
TGTGCCAGCAGTTCAATCGGACAGGGGGCCTACGAGCAGTACTTC
CASSSIGQGAYEQYF
>TRBD2|TRBV15|many|TRBJ2-5
TGTGCCACCAGTAGGCCGGCAGCGGGAGCGGGTGAGACCCAGTACTTC
CATSRPAAGAGETQYF
>-|TRBV20-1|many|TRBJ1-6
TGCAGTGCTAGAGAATACAGGCTCTCCTATAATTCACCCCTCCACTTT
CSAREYRLSYNSPLHF
>-|TRBV7-8|-|TRBJ1-3
TGTGCCAGCAGCTTACGCCCGAGGACAGTCTCTGGAAACACCATATATTTT
CASSLRPRTVSGNTIYF
>-|TRBV7-9|few|TRBJ1-2
TGTGCCAGCAGCTTATATGACGGCTACACCTTC
CASSLYDGYTF
>TRBD2|TRBV5-1|many|TRBJ2-1
TGCGCCAGCAGCTTCGACGGGGGGGCGTGGAATGAGCAGTTCTTC
CASSFDGGAWNEQFF
>TRBD1|TRBV11-3|-|TRBJ2-7
TGTGCCAGCAGCTCGGGGACAGGCGGACACGAGCAGTACTTC
CASSSGTGGHEQYF
>TRBD1|TRBV12-3/TRBV12-4|many|TRBJ1-1
TGTGCCAGCAGCACGCGACAGGGAACCACTGAAGCTTTCTTT
CASSTRQGTTEAFF
>TRBD1|TRBV2|many|TRBJ2-5
TGTGCCAGCGGACTGACGGGACAGGGCCTCCAAGAGACCCAGTACTTC
CASGLTGQGLQETQYF
>-|TRBV2|many|TRBJ1-6
TGTGCCAGCAGGCGGACAGACTATTCACCCCTCCACTTT
CASRRTDYSPLHF
>-|TRBV6-1|-|TRBJ1-5
TGTGCCAGCAGCGCGGCAAATCAGCCCCAGCATTTT
CASSAANQPQHF
>TRBD2|TRBV7-9|many|TRBJ2-2
TGTGCCAGCAGCTCCAAGATGCCGGGACTAGACGGAAATACCGGGGAGCTGTTTTTT
CASSSKMPGLDGNTGELFF
>-|TRBV14|-|TRBJ1-2
TGTGCCAGCAGCCAAGAATTAGGTCTCCCAGGGTATAACTATGGCTACACCTTC
CASSQELGLPGYNYGYTF
>-|TRBV7-9|few|TRBJ1-1
TGTGCCAGCAGCCCAGTGGGCGGGACTGAAGCTTTCTTT
CASSPVGGTEAFF
>-|TRBV2|-|TRBJ1-2
TGTGCCAGCAGTGGGGGACCGGGCGGCTATGGCTACCCCTTC
CASSGGPGGYGYPF
>TRBD2|TRBV28|few|TRBJ2-1
TGTGCCAGCAGAGCAGCGGGAGGGAATTACAATGAGCAGTTCTTC
CASRAAGGNYNEQFF
>-|TRBV4-1|few|TRBJ1-3
TGCGCCAGCGGATGGGAAGGGTCTGGAAACACCATATATTTT
CASGWEGSGNTIYF
>-|TRBV12-3/TRBV12-4|many|TRBJ2-2
TGTGCCAGCAACGTTTTTTCATCTGGGGGAACCGGGGAGCTGTTTTTT
CASNVFSSGGTGELFF
>TRBD2|TRBV28|many|TRBJ2-3
TGTGCCAGCAGTTCAGCGGGACCCACAGATACGCAGTATTTT
CASSSAGPTDTQYF
>-|TRBV3-1|many|TRBJ1-5
TGTGCCAGCAGCCAAGGGAAGGGGCCCCCCCAGCATTTT
CASSQGKGPPQHF
>TRBD2|TRBV27|many|TRBJ2-1
TGTGCCAGCAGTTTTGTTTTAGCGGGAACTGAGCAGTTCTTC
CASSFVLAGTEQFF
>-|TRBV5-1|-|TRBJ1-1
TGCGCCGGAAGGACAGATAGGCATCTAACTGAAGCTTTCTTT
CAGRTDRHLTEAFF
>TRBD1|TRBV11-2|many|TRBJ2-2
TGTGCCAGCAGGGGGGGACAGGGCCGAACCGGGGAGCTGTTTTTT
CASRGGQGRTGELFF
>TRBD1|TRBV4-1|-|TRBJ1-2
TGCGCCAGCAGCCGGAGAGGGGGTACAGGGGTCGACTATGGCTACACCTTC
CASSRRGGTGVDYGYTF
>TRBD1|TRBV7-6|many|TRBJ1-4
TGTGCCAGCAGCTCGGGACAGATTAATGAAAAACTGTTTTTT
CASSSGQINEKLFF
>TRBD1|TRBV18|-|TRBJ2-1
TGTGTCAGCTCACCGTTAGGGACAGGGGCCAATGAGCAGTTCTTC
CVSSPLGTGANEQFF